Below are 8 T cell receptor beta chains sequenced from a single sample in a study of blood T cell repertoires in COVID-19 (dated by TCRdb to 2020 to 2022). The protocol used for the library was the immunoSEQ multiplex PCR assay. What TCRdb holds here is the immuneACCESS table cut down to in-frame rearrangements. Part of the clones is not present; checked against another copy, under half of the missing clones reflect an unresolved V gene, and the others are unexplained. This sample lists 150,000 to 200,000 clones; 85% to 90% were detected once. About 4.4% of the sample is taken by the ten largest. The sequenced sample consisted of peripheral blood. The receptors derive from a human donor in a cohort sampled during active COVID-19.

The chain combines TRBV7-2 with TRBJ2-7; TRBD1 might be the D (5 bases). Trimming stripped 3 bases from V and 2 bases from J, with 11 bases between. In germline, CDR1 is SGHTA, CDR2 FQGNSA. The CDR3 is 14 residues long. The CDR3 DNA reads as TGTGCCAGCAGCTTGGGTGGGGCAGCCTACGAGCAGTACTTC. It yields the protein CASSLGGAAYEQYF.

The chain uses TRBV20-1 and TRBJ2-7, with TRBD1 matching 10 bases. The germline V gene has CDR1 DFQATT and CDR2 SNEGSKA (reference sequence). This CDR3 is 15 amino acids long. J was trimmed by 6 bases and V by 3 bases; bases with no gene match: 11. In DNA form, the CDR3 reads TGCAGTGCTAGTGTATTCGGGACAGGGGTTAGCGAGCAGTACTTC. The encoded protein is CSASVFGTGVSEQYF.

The CDR3 loop reads CASSEGTSPAYEQYF. The DNA of the CDR3 is TGTGCCAGCAGCGAAGGGACTTCCCCCGCCTACGAGCAGTACTTC. The rearrangement uses TRBV7-2 and TRBJ2-7, with D possibly being TRBD2 (6 bases). CDR1 and CDR2 from the germline V gene are SGHTA and FQGNSA. V was trimmed by 5 bases and J by 2 bases, leaving 16 bases between them. There are 15 residues in the CDR3.

Written as DNA, the CDR3 is TGTGCCAGCAGCCTCCCAAGACCCGGGACAGGGATTCAGCCCCAGCATTTT. Its protein is CASSLPRPGTGIQPQHF. The J gene is TRBJ1-5, the V gene TRBV21-1; the D call of TRBD1 is as the table states it, not checked on the DNA. TRBV21-1 is noted as a pseudogene. CDR3 length equals 17 residues.

The chain is built from TRBV27 and TRBJ1-1, with TRBD1 matching over 8 bases. J was trimmed by 3 bases and V by 6 bases; bases with no gene match: 12. The germline CDR1 and CDR2 sequences are MNHEY and SMNVEV (reference sequence). The CDR3 covers 16 residues. CDR3 coding DNA: TGTGCCAGCAGCCCGGGCAGGGGGCTTCCCCACACTGAAGCTTTCTTT. Translated, it gives CASSPGRGLPHTEAFF.

The gene calls are TRBV11-2 and TRBJ1-3, with 9 positions matching TRBD1. Germline lookup yields CDR1 SGHAT and CDR2 FQNNGV. Trimming took 5 bases from V and 0 from J; bases not matched to a gene: 5. The CDR3 runs 16 residues. CDR3 nucleotide sequence: TGTGCCAGCAGCCCGGGACAGGGTTACTCTGGAAACACCATATATTTT. This gives the protein CASSPGQGYSGNTIYF.

CDR3 sequence reads: CASRRDKDTWGTEAFF. The CDR3 DNA is TGCGCCAGCAGACGGGACAAGGATACCTGGGGCACTGAAGCTTTCTTT. The V gene is TRBV10-1, the J gene TRBJ1-1; possibly TRBD1 for D (6 bases). CDR1 and CDR2 (germline): WNHNN, SYGVQD (reference sequence). CDR3 length: 16 residues. V shed 6 bases and J shed 4 bases, with 21 bases lying between them.

This rearrangement joins TRBV4-3 to TRBJ2-7, with 7 nucleotides matching TRBD2. The CDR3 is made up of 13 amino acids. The junction had 3 bases not matched to a gene; V was cut back by 4 bases and J by 3 bases. The germline V gene encodes CDR1 LGHNA and CDR2 YSLEER. In DNA form, the CDR3 reads TGCGCCAGCAGCCTTGGGGGGGACTACGAGCAGTACTTC. It codes for CASSLGGDYEQYF.